This T cell receptor (beta chain) was identified during a study of cytomegalovirus exposure and HLA in healthy donors. The wider study: The 100 million to 140 million unique TCR beta sequences, from about 179 million T cells, were found by an earlier analysis.

The PCR ran on 60 Vbeta and 13 Jbeta primers. The assay was immunoSEQ multiplex PCR, and TCRdb's table has in-frame clones only and misses some. The data contain hundreds of thousands of clones, approximately 82% of them singletons. Turning to this clone: Antigen unknown. A junction boundary mismatches the germline segment, possibly from a read error.

Findings of the study overall: Earlier analysis found most TCR beta V segments productive about 87% or about 30% of the time.

Sequencing was performed on PBMCs. The receptor was derived from a woman aged 40 to 50 in good health and CMV-seronegative.

The CDR3 sequence is CSSSPSQGVTYEQYF. In nucleotides, the CDR3 is TGTTCCAGCAGCCCCTCGCAGGGGGTCACCTACGAGCAGTACTTC. The chain carries TRBV7-9 and TRBJ2-7; 7 bases align to TRBD1. The CDR3 is 15 residues long. The germline V gene encodes CDR1 SEHNR and CDR2 FQNEAQ (reference sequence).